A single sample gave rise to the 28 T cell receptor beta chains below, sequenced in a study of shared clonotypes between healthy human individuals. Naive CD8 cells, CD45RO-negative and positively selected for CCR7, excluded terminally differentiated effector memory CD45RA+ cells. Produced via immunoSEQ multiplex PCR; TCRdb's table is partial and in-frame only. The sample includes millions of clones, about 95% of them seen just once. The sequencing input was naive CD8+ T cells sorted from blood. The receptors stem from a man younger than 35 in good health.

This chain connects TRBV7-9 to TRBJ1-2; 12 nucleotides match TRBD1. V shed 4 bases and J 3 bases; nucleotides not matched to a gene: 12. The CDR3 covers 18 residues. Looked up from germline, CDR1 is SEHNR and CDR2 is FQNEAQ (reference sequence). CDR3 sequence (DNA): TGTGCCAGCAGCTCAGTTAAGGGACAGGGGGCGCATGACTATGGCTACACCTTC. It codes for CASSSVKGQGAHDYGYTF.

This clone has only one observation. V gene TRBV7-9 combines with J gene TRBJ2-2; the D is unclear. The germline V gene encodes CDR1 SEHNR and CDR2 FQNEAQ (reference sequence). Trimming stripped 4 bases from V and 1 base from J, with 10 bases between. The CDR3 is made up of 15 amino acids. CDR3 protein: CASSSGRLNTGELFF. The CDR3 nucleotides read TGTGCCAGCAGCTCCGGACGTTTGAACACCGGGGAGCTGTTTTTT.

The chain joins TRBV13 to TRBJ2-7, with TRBD2 identical over 12 bases. Unmatched junction bases numbered 12, after V lost 4 bases and J lost 2 bases. The CDR3 spans 18 residues. The germline V gene encodes CDR1 PRHDT and CDR2 FYEKMQ (reference sequence). The chain's CDR3 is CASSWGLAGHLAPYEQYF. Here the CDR3 DNA reads TGTGCCAGCAGCTGGGGACTAGCGGGCCACCTCGCACCCTACGAGCAGTACTTC.

In DNA, the CDR3 is TGTGCCAGCAGTTTATTCCTAGCGGGAGGCCCTCTCGCGCTTTACAATGAGCAGTTCTTC. Translated: CASSLFLAGGPLALYNEQFF. The gene calls are TRBV27 and TRBJ2-1, with 11 nucleotides matching TRBD2. The V gene's germline CDR1 is MNHEY and CDR2 SMNVEV (reference sequence). CDR3 length: 20 residues. V trimming: 1 base; J trimming: 4 bases; junction bases outside the gene matches: 15.

With regard to this clone: This sample also contains other DNA sequences that code for the same CDR3. The CDR3, as DNA: TGTGCCAGCAGTGAAGTTGGGTCATACGAGCAGTACTTC. The encoded protein is CASSEVGSYEQYF. The chain joins TRBV25-1 to TRBJ2-7; D is unresolved. Looked up from germline, CDR1 is MGHDK and CDR2 is SYGVNS. The CDR3 extends over 13 amino acids. Trimming stripped 2 bases from V and 4 bases from J, with 9 bases between.

The rearrangement uses TRBV7-6 and TRBJ2-1; D tentatively reads TRBD1 or TRBD2 (6 bases each). CDR1 and CDR2 from the germline V gene are SGHVS and FNYEAQ. With 5 bases removed from V and 5 bases from J, the gap between germline ends came to 22 bases. The CDR3 contains 17 residues. The CDR3 bases are TGTGCCAGCAGCCCCGGTTTTGGGGGGCCATGGGACAATGAGCAGTTCTTC. Translated, it gives CASSPGFGGPWDNEQFF.

This chain connects TRBV6-4 to TRBJ2-3; no definite D call. This CDR3 is 15 amino acids long. Germline CDR1 is MRHNA and CDR2 is SNTAGT. V dropped 8 bases and J dropped 0 bases, with 15 bases sitting between them. CDR3 amino acids: CASCAAVWSTDTQYF. As DNA, the CDR3 is TGTGCCAGCTGCGCCGCGGTCTGGAGCACAGATACGCAGTATTTT.

Points on this clone: Within the sample, other DNA sequences also encode this same CDR3. This chain connects TRBV2 to TRBJ1-3; no firm D call. The CDR3 totals 12 residues. Germline CDR1 is SNHLY and CDR2 is FYNNEI. Trimming shortened V by 8 bases and J by 0 bases, and 5 bases separated the two germline ends. The CDR3 sequence: CASRSSGNTIYF. CDR3 nucleotides: TGTGCCAGCCGAAGCTCTGGAAACACCATATATTTT.

The CDR3 sequence is CASSPPLVDTQYF. CDR3 nucleotide sequence: TGTGCCAGCAGCCCACCCCTAGTAGATACGCAGTATTTT. This chain uses TRBV7-9 with TRBJ2-3; unclear D gene. Germline CDR1 and CDR2: SEHNR and FQNEAQ (reference sequence). The CDR3 consists of 13 residues. V lost 5 bases and J lost 5, with 11 bases in between.

The V call is TRBV5-4, the J call TRBJ1-5, with D unresolved. CDR1 and CDR2 (germline): SGHNT, YYREEE (reference sequence). This CDR3 contains 12 residues. Deletions cut 5 bases from V and 9 bases from J, with 12 bases between. The chain's CDR3 is CASSQNGSPQHF. The CDR3 DNA sequence: TGTGCCAGCAGTCAAAACGGGTCGCCCCAGCATTTT. Together with reference TRBV5-4 and TRBJ1-5, the CDR3 gives the full variable domain: ETGVTQSPTHLIKTRGQQVTLRCSSQSGHNTVSWYQQALGQGPQFIFQYYREEENGRGNFPPRFSGLQFPNYSSELNVNALELDDSALYLCASSQNGSPQHFGDGTRLSIL.

This clone was seen only once. The chain has TRBV4-1 and TRBJ1-1; weak D call: TRBD1 (5 bases). This CDR3 has 14 residues. V lost 0 bases and J lost 4, with 9 bases in between. Germline-derived CDR1 and CDR2 are MGHRA and YSYEKL. CDR3 residues: CASSQDRAITEAFF. The DNA for the CDR3 is TGCGCCAGCAGCCAAGACAGGGCAATCACTGAAGCTTTCTTT.

V usage is TRBV4-1 and J usage is TRBJ2-2; D gene uncertain. Germline lookup yields CDR1 MGHRA and CDR2 YSYEKL. This CDR3 has 18 residues. Trimming left V 0 bases short and J 4 bases short, with 18 bases between. The CDR3 loop reads CASSQDYLKNLGTGELFF. The CDR3, as DNA: TGCGCCAGCAGCCAAGATTACCTAAAAAACTTAGGCACCGGGGAGCTGTTTTTT.

J is TRBJ2-2 and V is TRBV6-1; the match to TRBD2 covers 9 bases. Germline-derived CDR1 and CDR2 are MNHNS and SASEGT. V lost 5 bases to trimming and J lost 7 bases; unmatched junction nucleotides: 8. The CDR3 length is 15 residues. CDR3 DNA: TGTGCCAGCAGTATAGCGGGGGTTTTTAGCGGGGAGCTGTTTTTT. The encoded protein is CASSIAGVFSGELFF.

This chain uses TRBV5-4 with TRBJ1-1; no reliable D call. V gave up 1 base and J gave up 5 bases, with 9 bases separating them. Germline-derived CDR1 and CDR2 are SGHNT and YYREEE (reference sequence). The CDR3 sequence is 13 residues long. CDR3 coding DNA: TGTGCCAGCAGCTTGTGGCAGACGACTGAAGCTTTCTTT. Translated, it gives CASSLWQTTEAFF.

The chain couples TRBV30 to TRBJ1-2, with D possibly matching TRBD1 (6 bases). V shed 7 bases and J shed 8 bases, with 11 bases lying between them. Germline V gene lookup returns CDR1 GTSNPN and CDR2 SVGIG (reference sequence). This CDR3 region has 10 residues. The CDR3 DNA follows: TGTGCCTCCACGACAGGAGGCTACACCTTC. Its translation is CASTTGGYTF.

The V call is TRBV4-1, the J call TRBJ2-5; D is ambiguous. Trimming cost V 1 base and J 9 bases, with 15 bases left between them. The CDR3 sequence is 14 residues long. Germline loops: CDR1 MGHRA, CDR2 YSYEKL. CDR3 sequence reads: CASSQAPGQLAQYF. The CDR3 nucleotides read TGCGCCAGCAGCCAAGCCCCCGGCCAGTTGGCCCAGTACTTC.

For the CDR3, the DNA is TGCGCCAGCAGCTTTGGAGGGGACAATGAGCAGTTCTTC. This encodes CASSFGGDNEQFF. The chain uses TRBV5-1 and TRBJ2-1; tentatively, D is TRBD2 (6 bases). The CDR3 is made up of 13 amino acids. V was pared by 2 bases and J by 5 bases, with 8 bases between. From germline, CDR1 is SGHRS and CDR2 YFSETQ.

As regards this clone: Distinct nucleotide sequences in the sample also encode this CDR3. The gene calls are TRBV14 and TRBJ1-1; weak D call: TRBD1 (5 bases). The CDR3 is 14 amino acids. V lost 1 base to trimming and J lost 0 bases, with 6 bases between them. The germline V gene has CDR1 SGHDN and CDR2 FVKESK. The CDR3, as DNA: TGTGCCAGCAGCCAAGTAGGGGTGAACACTGAAGCTTTCTTT. This gives the protein CASSQVGVNTEAFF.

The gene calls are TRBV6-6 and TRBJ1-4; D is possibly TRBD1 (5 bases). This CDR3 region has 15 residues. The V end was cut by 2 bases, the J end by 8 bases, with 15 bases between. The V gene's germline CDR1 is MNHNY and CDR2 SVGAGI (reference sequence). The DNA of the CDR3 is TGTGCCAGCAGTTACGAGTACGGGGCAGGGGAAAAACTGTTTTTT. Its translation is CASSYEYGAGEKLFF.

CDR3 in amino acids: CASSRREGLTDTQYF. Written as DNA, the CDR3 is TGCGCCAGCAGTCGGCGGGAGGGCTTAACAGATACGCAGTATTTT. The chain recombines TRBV10-1 with TRBJ2-3; 9 nucleotides line up with TRBD2. The length of the CDR3 is 15 residues. V was pared by 5 bases and J by 3 bases, with 6 bases of the junction left unmatched. Germline values: CDR1 WNHNN, CDR2 SYGVQD (reference sequence).

This clone came up once. The chain employs TRBV25-1 and TRBJ2-3; no definite D call. With 0 bases removed from V and 2 bases from J, the gap between germline ends came to 6 bases. The CDR3 covers 14 residues. Germline lookup yields CDR1 MGHDK and CDR2 SYGVNS. The CDR3 spells CASSEYGNTDTQYF. The CDR3 coding sequence is TGTGCCAGCAGTGAATATGGGAACACAGATACGCAGTATTTT.

This clone showed up just once. This sequence joins TRBV5-1 and TRBJ1-1; D is unresolved. The CDR3 is made up of 13 amino acids. Germline lookup yields CDR1 SGHRS and CDR2 YFSETQ. V shed 2 bases and J shed 3 bases, with 8 bases lying between them. CDR3 in DNA: TGCGCCAGCAGCTTCGAGGGTTACACTGAAGCTTTCTTT. Its protein is CASSFEGYTEAFF.

There are a few counts of this clone. The chain joins TRBV4-1 to TRBJ2-2, with TRBD1 identical over 9 bases. With V trimmed by 5 bases and J by 7 bases, 8 bases remained unmatched. The germline CDR1 and CDR2 sequences are MGHRA and YSYEKL. There are 15 residues in the CDR3. This chain's CDR3 is CASSWEQGAGGELFF. CDR3 DNA: TGCGCCAGCAGCTGGGAACAGGGGGCAGGCGGGGAGCTGTTTTTT.

J is TRBJ2-7 and V is TRBV7-2; possible D gene TRBD2, 5 bases. The CDR3 runs to 14 residues. Germline CDR1 is SGHTA and CDR2 is FQGNSA. V lost 1 base, J lost 6 bases, and 13 bases lay in between. CDR3 protein: CASSLVEGVFEQYF. CDR3 in DNA: TGTGCCAGCAGCTTAGTCGAGGGAGTGTTCGAGCAGTACTTC.

With respect to this clone: One base away lies a much larger clone, so this may be a sequencing read error. The sample holds other DNA sequences that translate to the same CDR3. This chain uses TRBV5-6 with TRBJ2-2; D is unclear. Germline CDR1 SGHDT, CDR2 YYEEEE. Trimming removed 2 bases from V and 5 bases from J, with 1 base in between. The CDR3 has 11 residues. CDR3 nucleotides: TGTGCCAGCAGCTTTACCGGGGAGCTGTTTTTT. It encodes CASSFTGELFF.

The CDR3 coding sequence is TGTGCCAGCAGCGTAGAAGCGGGAGAAAACGGGGAGCTGTTTTTT. It codes for CASSVEAGENGELFF. The rearrangement links TRBV9 to TRBJ2-2, with 8 nucleotides matching TRBD2. The J segment lost 7 bases and the V segment lost 0 bases, leaving 5 bases of the junction unmatched. The germline V gene has CDR1 SGDLS and CDR2 YYNGEE. The CDR3 runs 15 residues.

A word on this clone: The identical CDR3 is also encoded by other nucleotide sequences in the sample. The CDR3 nucleotides are TGTGCCATCAGTGAGGGAAGTGGGGAGCAGTACTTC. It is translated as CAISEGSGEQYF. The rearrangement uses TRBV10-3 and TRBJ2-7; D unresolved. CDR3 length equals 12 residues. The V end was cut by 2 bases, the J end by 7 bases, with 9 bases between. Germline V lookup: CDR1 ENHRY, CDR2 SYGVKD.

The chain links TRBV5-6 to TRBJ1-2; no clear D. This CDR3 comprises 15 residues. The V and J ends lost 4 bases and 5 bases respectively, with 18 bases between them. Germline V gene lookup returns CDR1 SGHDT and CDR2 YYEEEE. The CDR3 loop is CASSVVGSPLYGYTF. CDR3 in DNA: TGTGCCAGCAGCGTGGTCGGCAGCCCCCTTTATGGCTACACCTTC.